These 17 T cell receptor beta chains were all obtained from the same sample, sequenced in a study of T cells in Graves' hyperthyroidism and ophthalmopathy. RNA transcripts served as the template for amplifying TCR beta CDR3 regions. Carried out on the TCR CDR3, a first-round RT-PCR used the HTBI primer set. TCRdb re-analysed the multiplex PCR reads in MiXCR, keeping a single row per CDR3 protein. This table has under 400,000 distinct CDR3 sequences, roughly 25% appearing once. What was sequenced was blood. These TCRs come from a man aged 50 to 60 with Graves' hyperthyroidism.

The gene calls are TRBV24-1 and TRBJ1-2; D uncertain. The CDR3 totals 16 residues. Between the trimmed V and J ends, which lost 2 bases and 4 bases, there was a span of 16 bases. From germline, CDR1 is KGHDR and CDR2 SFDVKD. The DNA of the CDR3 is TGTGCCACCAGTGATTCCAAGACCCTGGATGGCTATGGCTACACCTTC. As protein: CATSDSKTLDGYGYTF.

This clonotype occurred many times. This chain connects TRBV5-1 to TRBJ1-5; D remains unclear. Per germline, CDR1 SGHRS and CDR2 YFSETQ. The V gene lost 0 bases and the J gene lost 2 bases, with 9 bases spanning the gap. The CDR3 covers 15 residues. DNA of the CDR3: TGCGCCAGCAGCTTGGCCGGTGAGGGCAATCAGCCCCAGCATTTT. It encodes CASSLAGEGNQPQHF.

This clonotype was observed a handful of times. Here the CDR3 DNA reads TGCAGTGCTAGAGATGGGACGTCTTACAATGAGCAGTTCTTC. Translated: CSARDGTSYNEQFF. The chain combines TRBV20-1 with TRBJ2-1; D possibly uses TRBD1 or TRBD2 (5 bases each). The V end was cut by 0 bases, the J end by 4 bases, with 10 bases between. The germline V gene encodes CDR1 DFQATT and CDR2 SNEGSKA (reference sequence). The CDR3 loop spans 14 amino acids.

Only a few counts were recorded for this clonotype. The rearrangement joins TRBV5-1 to TRBJ1-6, with no clear D. Trimming left V 0 bases short and J 9 bases short, with 7 bases between. CDR1 and CDR2 (germline): SGHRS, YFSETQ. This CDR3 has 13 residues. The DNA for the CDR3 is TGCGCCAGCAGCTTGGCCGGGAGTTCACCCCTCCACTTT. This sequence encodes CASSLAGSSPLHF. The whole variable domain, filled in from reference TRBV5-1 and TRBJ1-6, reads KAGVTQTPRYLIKTRGQQVTLSCSPISGHRSVSWYQQTPGQGLQFLFEYFSETQRNKGNFPGRFSGRQFSNSRSEMNVSTLELGDSALYLCASSLAGSSPLHFGNGTRLTVT.

This clonotype was found a few times. V is TRBV6-2 or TRBV6-3 and J is TRBJ1-2; D may be TRBD1 (6 bases). Germline V gene lookup returns CDR1 MNHEY and CDR2 SVGEGT. Between the trimmed V and J ends, which lost 5 bases and 4 bases, there was a span of 11 bases. The CDR3 runs 13 residues. As DNA, the CDR3 is TGTGCCAGCAGTCCCCAGGGGATCTATGGCTACACCTTC. Encoded protein: CASSPQGIYGYTF.

In this sample, this clonotype turned up many times. The chain has TRBV7-3 and TRBJ2-1, with a weak D call TRBD1 (5 bases). CDR1 and CDR2 (germline): SGHTA, FQGTGA. V lost 2 bases, J lost 3 bases, and 8 bases lay in between. This CDR3 contains 14 residues. CDR3 nucleotides: TGTGCCAGCAGCTTAGCAGGGTTCTACAATGAGCAGTTCTTC. Protein: CASSLAGFYNEQFF.

For this clonotype: A junction boundary mismatches the germline segment, possibly from a read error. The chain has TRBV5-1 and TRBJ2-1, with 11 bases identical to TRBD2. Germline V lookup: CDR1 SGHRS, CDR2 YFSETQ. This CDR3 region has 16 residues. This CDR3 reads CTSSLGVTSGSDEQFF. For the CDR3, the DNA is TGCACCAGCAGCTTGGGAGTAACTAGCGGGAGCGATGAGCAGTTCTTC.

The rearrangement links TRBV7-9 to TRBJ2-7, with D possibly TRBD2 on 5 matching bases. The V gene lost 4 bases and the J gene lost 4 bases, with 11 bases spanning the gap. The CDR3 is made up of 13 amino acids. Germline V gene sequence: CDR1 SEHNR, CDR2 FQNEAQ (reference sequence). CDR3 nucleotides: TGTGCCAGCAGCTCCGACTACGCATACGAGCAGTACTTC. This translates into CASSSDYAYEQYF.

This sequence joins TRBV7-2 and TRBJ2-7; D gene unclear. CDR1 is SGHTA and CDR2 is FQGNSA in the germline V gene. With 11 bases removed from V and 3 bases from J, the gap between germline ends came to 20 bases. The CDR3 is 14 amino acids. The CDR3 loop reads CAWLGRAGGYEQYF. The CDR3 nucleotides read TGTGCCTGGCTCGGCCGGGCCGGCGGCTACGAGCAGTACTTC. The whole variable domain, remainder taken from reference TRBV7-2 and TRBJ2-7, is GAGVSQSPSNKVTEKGKDVELRCDPISGHTALYWYRQSLGQGLEFLIYFQGNSAPDKSGLPSDRFSAERTGGSVSTLTIQRTQQEDSAVYLCAWLGRAGGYEQYFGPGTRLTVT.

This clonotype was seen a few times. This chain links TRBV11-3 with TRBJ2-7, with 12 bases identical to TRBD2. Germline values: CDR1 SGHNT, CDR2 YENEEA. V trimming: 4 bases; J trimming: 6 bases; junction bases outside the gene matches: 7. The CDR3 has 15 residues. The CDR3, as DNA: TGTGCCAGCAGCTCTTCGACTAGCGGGAGTTTCGAGCAGTACTTC. It encodes CASSSSTSGSFEQYF.

This clonotype was recorded at least ten times. V is TRBV20-1 and J is TRBJ2-7; 7 bases align to TRBD2. The V segment lost 2 bases and the J segment 0 bases; nucleotides outside the gene matches: 10. Per the germline V gene, CDR1 is DFQATT and CDR2 is SNEGSKA (reference sequence). This CDR3 has 16 amino acids. The DNA for the CDR3 is TGCAGTGCTAGACTGTATTTGGCGGGAGACTCCTACGAGCAGTACTTC. Translating gives CSARLYLAGDSYEQYF.

The V call is TRBV2, the J call TRBJ2-1; TRBD2 agrees at 9 bases. V gave up 11 bases and J gave up 7 bases; unmatched junction bases: 12. Looked up from germline, CDR1 is SNHLY and CDR2 is FYNNEI. The CDR3 runs 14 residues. The CDR3 spells CASLPSGRLNEQFF. CDR3 nucleotides: TGTGCCTCCCTCCCCAGCGGGAGGTTGAATGAGCAGTTCTTC.

As concerns this clonotype: Just one base apart from a much larger clone, this may be a read error. The J gene is TRBJ2-1, the V gene TRBV11-1, with D possibly called TRBD1 or TRBD2 (6 bases each). CDR1 is SGHAT and CDR2 is FQDESV in the germline V gene (reference sequence). The CDR3 is 15 amino acids. CDR3 region: CASSLRGASYNERFF. The CDR3 coding sequence is TGTGCCAGCAGCTTAAGGGGGGCTAGCTACAATGAGCGGTTCTTC.

The chain carries TRBV3-1 and TRBJ1-2, with 9 bases matching TRBD1. Germline-derived CDR1 and CDR2 are LGHDT and YNNKEL (reference sequence). The CDR3 runs 15 residues. V lost 2 bases, J lost 2 bases, and 3 bases stayed unmatched. Here the CDR3 DNA reads TGTGCCAGCAGCCAACATGGGACAGGGAACTATGGCTACACCTTC. Its protein product is CASSQHGTGNYGYTF.

This clonotype was recorded a few times. This sequence joins TRBV5-1 and TRBJ2-4; 13 bases are shared with TRBD2. Germline V gene lookup returns CDR1 SGHRS and CDR2 YFSETQ. The CDR3 consists of 15 residues. V dropped 4 bases and J dropped 8; count of bases not matched to a gene: 6. The CDR3: CASSVGLAGSDIQYF. The CDR3 bases are TGCGCCAGCAGCGTGGGACTAGCGGGATCAGACATTCAGTACTTC.

V gene TRBV5-8 combines with J gene TRBJ2-7; TRBD1 agrees at 8 bases. CDR3 length: 15 residues. Germline lookup yields CDR1 SGHTS and CDR2 YDEGEE. Trimming took 3 bases from V and 3 from J; bases not matched to a gene: 8. The CDR3 region has the DNA TGTGCCAGCAGCTCCCCGGGACAGGAATACTACGAGCAGTACTTC. This sequence encodes CASSSPGQEYYEQYF.

This chain joins TRBV4-1 and TRBJ2-3; a possible D gene is TRBD1 (5 bases). Germline V gene lookup returns CDR1 MGHRA and CDR2 YSYEKL. This CDR3 region has 16 residues. V gave up 1 base and J gave up 3 bases, with 14 bases separating them. The CDR3 reads CASSQAVGRRTDTQYF. The CDR3 region has the DNA TGCGCCAGCAGCCAAGCCGTGGGGCGGAGAACAGATACGCAGTATTTT.